A selection of T cell receptor beta chains follows, all from one sample in a study of T cells in Graves' hyperthyroidism and ophthalmopathy. In TCRdb, the multiplex PCR reads were re-called with MiXCR into one record per CDR3 protein. The top ten clones hold roughly 7.1% of a sample with about 600,000 distinct CDR3 sequences, approximately 15% of them seen once. Sequencing input: blood. These receptors all come from a woman younger than 30 with Graves' ophthalmopathy. CDR3s include the opening cysteine and the closing phenylalanine or tryptophan. D genes are given only for firm matches. For some rows the clone size is stated as once, few or many, or as a class when expanded; others skip it.

j_call	clone_size	v_call	d_call	cdr3_aa	cdr3_nt
TRBJ2-1	.	TRBV20-1	.	CSAQDNYNEQFF	TGCAGTGCCCAGGACAACTACAATGAGCAGTTCTTC
TRBJ2-7	many	TRBV10-3	TRBD1	CAISQTGARAYEQYF	TGTGCCATCAGCCAGACAGGGGCCCGGGCCTACGAGCAGTACTTC
TRBJ2-5	.	TRBV7-3	TRBD1	CASSPSGGFQETQYF	TGTGCCAGCAGCCCCTCAGGGGGCTTTCAAGAGACCCAGTACTTC
TRBJ2-7	few	TRBV30	.	CAWSVLGGLLSSYEQYF	TGTGCCTGGAGTGTACTCGGGGGACTTTTGAGCTCCTACGAGCAGTACTTC
TRBJ2-7	many	TRBV30	.	CAWSVLYEQYF	TGTGCCTGGAGTGTACTCTACGAGCAGTACTTC
TRBJ2-1	many	TRBV27	.	CASSLLSDEGGDEQFF	TGTGCCAGCAGTTTATTGTCCGACGAGGGCGGGGATGAGCAGTTCTTC
TRBJ1-2	.	TRBV2	.	CASSEGVGANYGYTF	TGTGCCAGCAGTGAAGGGGTTGGGGCTAACTATGGCTACACCTTC
TRBJ1-1	many	TRBV12-3/TRBV12-4	.	CASSLIRQTEAFF	TGTGCCAGCAGTTTGATCCGACAGACTGAAGCTTTCTTT
TRBJ1-2	.	TRBV9	TRBD1	CASSVGTGEGYTF	TGTGCCAGCAGCGTAGGGACAGGGGAAGGCTACACCTTC
TRBJ2-1	few	TRBV5-8	.	CASSLEIGDEQFF	TGTGCCAGCAGCTTGGAAATCGGGGATGAGCAGTTCTTC
TRBJ2-1	.	TRBV14	.	CASSQDRGSRDEQFF	TGTGCCAGCAGCCAAGACAGGGGAAGTAGGGATGAGCAGTTCTTC
TRBJ2-1	many	TRBV27	TRBD2	CASSLSAGIYNEQFF	TGTGCCAGCAGTTTATCAGCGGGGATCTACAATGAGCAGTTCTTC
TRBJ2-1	many	TRBV4-3	.	CASSQDPASASEQFF	TGCGCCAGCAGCCAAGATCCGGCCTCAGCGAGTGAGCAGTTCTTC
TRBJ1-5	.	TRBV6-1	.	CASSEAHYSNQPQHF	TGTGCCAGCAGTGAAGCGCATTATAGCAATCAGCCCCAGCATTTT
TRBJ2-7	many	TRBV15	TRBD1	CATSTQGMEQYF	TGTGCCACCAGCACACAGGGGATGGAACAGTACTTC
TRBJ2-1	.	TRBV12-3/TRBV12-4	.	CASSFFELYNEQFF	TGTGCCAGCAGTTTCTTTGAGTTATACAATGAGCAGTTCTTC
TRBJ2-1	.	TRBV5-1	TRBD1	CASSLAPGGQGGNEQFF	TGCGCCAGCAGCTTGGCCCCCGGGGGACAGGGTGGTAATGAGCAGTTCTTC
TRBJ2-5	.	TRBV5-1	TRBD1	CASSETGGLATQYF	TGCGCCAGCAGCGAGACAGGGGGTCTAGCGACCCAGTACTTC
TRBJ1-1	many	TRBV27	.	CASSFKLGGRTEAFF	TGTGCCAGCAGTTTTAAGTTGGGGGGGAGAACTGAAGCTTTCTTT
TRBJ1-3	many	TRBV6-2/TRBV6-3	.	CASSYSTASGNTIYF	TGTGCCAGCAGTTACTCGACGGCATCTGGAAACACCATATATTTT
TRBJ2-1	many	TRBV7-9	TRBD2	CASSLVEREREQFF	TGTGCCAGCAGCTTAGTGGAGCGGGAGCGTGAGCAGTTCTTC
TRBJ1-2	.	TRBV19	.	CASSIDPGSHYGYTF	TGTGCCAGTAGTATAGATCCGGGCAGCCACTATGGCTACACCTTC
TRBJ1-4	many	TRBV11-3	TRBD1	CASSYAGGQGNEKLFF	TGTGCCAGCAGCTACGCGGGGGGACAGGGAAATGAAAAACTGTTTTTT
TRBJ1-5	few	TRBV28	.	CASSFIGRQGFNRPQHF	TGTGCCAGCAGTTTCATTGGTCGGCAGGGGTTCAATCGGCCCCAGCATTTT
TRBJ1-2	few	TRBV6-1	.	CASNWGQGYGYTF	TGTGCCAGCAACTGGGGGCAGGGATATGGCTACACCTTC
TRBJ2-7	once	TRBV18	TRBD2	CASSPGLAVSPYEQYF	TGTGCCAGCTCACCGGGACTAGCGGTATCTCCCTACGAGCAGTACTTC
TRBJ1-1	.	TRBV11-2	TRBD1	CASSPDRGSAEAFF	TGTGCCAGCAGCCCCGACAGGGGCTCGGCTGAAGCTTTCTTT
TRBJ1-2	few	TRBV25-1	.	CASSDTGQGSGYTF	TGTGCCAGCAGTGACACCGGTCAGGGTAGCGGCTACACCTTC
TRBJ2-7	many	TRBV28	TRBD1	CASSFPGTVLSYEQYF	TGTGCCAGCAGTTTCCCCGGGACAGTACTTTCCTACGAGCAGTACTTC
TRBJ1-1	many	TRBV29-1	.	CSVENGAGTEAFF	TGCAGCGTTGAAAATGGTGCGGGCACTGAAGCTTTCTTT
TRBJ2-2	.	TRBV9	.	CASSSSPSLTGELFF	TGTGCCAGCAGCTCAAGCCCCTCCTTAACCGGGGAGCTGTTTTTT
TRBJ1-1	many	TRBV30	.	CAWSAVDLLNTEAFF	TGTGCCTGGAGTGCGGTCGACTTACTGAACACTGAAGCTTTCTTT
TRBJ2-5	many	TRBV7-9	TRBD1	CASSLDGTGGAKTQYF	TGTGCCAGCAGCTTAGATGGGACAGGGGGCGCGAAGACCCAGTACTTC
TRBJ2-7	many	TRBV28	.	CASSFRTALSKQYF	TGTGCCAGCAGTTTCCGGACAGCCCTCTCTAAGCAGTACTTC
TRBJ1-2	many	TRBV27	.	CASSLGTYYGYTF	TGTGCCAGCAGCCTCGGGACCTACTATGGCTACACCTTC
TRBJ1-2	many	TRBV6-5	.	CASSYVFNTGENGYTF	TGTGCCAGCAGTTACGTCTTTAACACGGGGGAGAATGGCTACACCTTC
TRBJ2-7	many	TRBV29-1	.	CSVSDGYRNYEQYF	TGCAGCGTTTCGGATGGATACAGAAACTACGAGCAGTACTTC
TRBJ2-6	many	TRBV6-2/TRBV6-3	TRBD2	CASVAGGPPSGANVLTF	TGTGCCAGCGTGGCGGGAGGGCCCCCCTCTGGGGCCAACGTCCTGACTTTC
TRBJ2-7	many	TRBV4-1	TRBD2	CASSQAPAGGREQYF	TGCGCCAGCAGCCAAGCGCCAGCGGGAGGTCGTGAGCAGTACTTC
TRBJ2-3	many	TRBV12-3/TRBV12-4	TRBD2	CASSLRLAGVGTDTQYF	TGTGCCAGCAGTTTGAGGCTAGCGGGAGTGGGCACAGATACGCAGTATTTT
TRBJ1-4	.	TRBV6-5	TRBD1	CASSYSRSGGLTNEKLFF	TGTGCCAGCAGTTACTCGAGGTCAGGGGGCCTTACTAATGAAAAACTGTTTTTT
TRBJ1-1	many	TRBV3-1	.	CASSQPGGLNTEAFF	TGTGCCAGCAGCCAACCTGGCGGGCTGAACACTGAAGCTTTCTTT
TRBJ1-2	many	TRBV12-3/TRBV12-4	.	CASSFGVLVGYTF	TGTGCCAGCAGTTTTGGGGTTCTGGTCGGCTACACCTTC
TRBJ1-6	many	TRBV3-1	.	CASSQSEDNSPLHF	TGTGCCAGCAGCCAATCTGAGGACAATTCACCCCTCCACTTT
TRBJ2-2	.	TRBV4-1	.	CASSLAYGGFRANTGELFF	TGCGCCAGCAGCCTAGCTTACGGGGGCTTTCGCGCGAACACCGGGGAGCTGTTTTTT